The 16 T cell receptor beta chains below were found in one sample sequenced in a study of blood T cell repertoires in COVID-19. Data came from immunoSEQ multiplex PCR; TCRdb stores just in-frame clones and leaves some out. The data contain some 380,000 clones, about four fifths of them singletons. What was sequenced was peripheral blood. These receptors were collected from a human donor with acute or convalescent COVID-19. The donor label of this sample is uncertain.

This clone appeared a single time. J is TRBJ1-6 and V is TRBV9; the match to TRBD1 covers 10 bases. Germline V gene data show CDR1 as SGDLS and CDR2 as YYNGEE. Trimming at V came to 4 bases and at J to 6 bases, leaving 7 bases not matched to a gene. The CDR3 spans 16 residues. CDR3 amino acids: CASSPGQGHFNSPLHF. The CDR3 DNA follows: TGTGCCAGCAGCCCGGGACAGGGGCACTTTAATTCACCCCTCCACTTT.

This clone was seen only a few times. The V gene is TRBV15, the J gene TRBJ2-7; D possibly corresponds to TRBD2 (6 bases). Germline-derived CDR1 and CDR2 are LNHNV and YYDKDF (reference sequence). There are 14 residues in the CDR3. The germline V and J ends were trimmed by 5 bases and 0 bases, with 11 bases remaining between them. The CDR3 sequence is CATSAGPNSYEQYF. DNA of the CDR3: TGTGCCACCAGCGCGGGACCAAACTCCTACGAGCAGTACTTC. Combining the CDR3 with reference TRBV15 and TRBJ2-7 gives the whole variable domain DAMVIQNPRYQVTQFGKPVTLSCSQTLNHNVMYWYQQKSSQAPKLLFHYYDKDFNNEADTPDNFQSRRPNTSFCFLDIRSPGLGDTAMYLCATSAGPNSYEQYFGPGTRLTVT.

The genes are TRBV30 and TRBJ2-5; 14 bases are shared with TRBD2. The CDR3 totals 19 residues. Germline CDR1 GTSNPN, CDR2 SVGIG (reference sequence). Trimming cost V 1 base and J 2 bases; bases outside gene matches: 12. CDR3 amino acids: CAWSDGLAGGMKRQETQYF. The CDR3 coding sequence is TGTGCCTGGAGTGACGGACTAGCGGGGGGAATGAAGCGGCAAGAGACCCAGTACTTC.

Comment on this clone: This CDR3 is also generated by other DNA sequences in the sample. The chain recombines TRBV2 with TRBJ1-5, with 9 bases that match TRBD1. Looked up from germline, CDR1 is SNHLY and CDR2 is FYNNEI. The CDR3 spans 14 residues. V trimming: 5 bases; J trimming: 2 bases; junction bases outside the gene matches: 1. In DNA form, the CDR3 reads TGTGCCAGCAGTCGACAGGGGGGCAATCAGCCCCAGCATTTT. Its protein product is CASSRQGGNQPQHF. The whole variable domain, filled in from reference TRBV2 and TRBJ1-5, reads EPEVTQTPSHQVTQMGQEVILRCVPISNHLYFYWYRQILGQKVEFLVSFYNNEISEKSEIFDDQFSVERPDGSNFTLKIRSTKLEDSAMYFCASSRQGGNQPQHFGDGTRLSIL.

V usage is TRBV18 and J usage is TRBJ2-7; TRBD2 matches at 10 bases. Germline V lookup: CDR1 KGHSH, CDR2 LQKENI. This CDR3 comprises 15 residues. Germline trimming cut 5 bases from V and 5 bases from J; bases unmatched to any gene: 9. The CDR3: CASSYVAGGPDEQYF. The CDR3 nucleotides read TGTGCCAGCTCATACGTAGCGGGAGGCCCCGACGAGCAGTACTTC.

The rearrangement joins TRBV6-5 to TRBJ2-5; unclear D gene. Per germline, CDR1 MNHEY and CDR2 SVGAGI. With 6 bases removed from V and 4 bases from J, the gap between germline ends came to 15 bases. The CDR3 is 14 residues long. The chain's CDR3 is CASRENLGGETQYF. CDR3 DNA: TGTGCCAGCAGGGAGAATTTAGGTGGAGAGACCCAGTACTTC.

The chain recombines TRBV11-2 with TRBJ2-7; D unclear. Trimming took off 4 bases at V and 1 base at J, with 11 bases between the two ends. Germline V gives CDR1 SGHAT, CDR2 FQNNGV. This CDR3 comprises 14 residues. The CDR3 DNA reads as TGTGCCAGCAGCTATGTGTCAGGTTCCTACGAGCAGTACTTC. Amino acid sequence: CASSYVSGSYEQYF. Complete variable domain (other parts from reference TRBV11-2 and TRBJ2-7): EAGVAQSPRYKIIEKRQSVAFWCNPISGHATLYWYQQILGQGPKLLIQFQNNGVVDDSQLPKDRFSAERLKGVDSTLKIQPAKLEDSAVYLCASSYVSGSYEQYFGPGTRLTVT.

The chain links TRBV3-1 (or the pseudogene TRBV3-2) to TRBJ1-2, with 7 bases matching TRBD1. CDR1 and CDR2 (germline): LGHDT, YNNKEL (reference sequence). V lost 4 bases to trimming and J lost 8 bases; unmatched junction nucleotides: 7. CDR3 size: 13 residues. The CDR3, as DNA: TGTGCCAGCAGCCCACAGGGGTATTGGGGCTACACCTTC. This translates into CASSPQGYWGYTF.

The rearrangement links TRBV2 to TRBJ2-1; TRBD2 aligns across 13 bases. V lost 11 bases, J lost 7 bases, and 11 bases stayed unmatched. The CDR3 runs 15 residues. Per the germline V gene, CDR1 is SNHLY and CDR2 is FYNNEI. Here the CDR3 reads CAGHRTSGSSNEQFF. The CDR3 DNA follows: TGTGCCGGTCATAGGACTAGCGGGAGTAGTAATGAGCAGTTCTTC.

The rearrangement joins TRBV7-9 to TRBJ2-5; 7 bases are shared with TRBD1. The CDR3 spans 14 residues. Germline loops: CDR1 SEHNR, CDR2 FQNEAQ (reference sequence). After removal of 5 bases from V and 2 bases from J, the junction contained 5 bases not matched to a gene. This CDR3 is CASSQVTGQETQYF. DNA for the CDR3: TGTGCCAGCAGCCAAGTGACAGGGCAAGAGACCCAGTACTTC.

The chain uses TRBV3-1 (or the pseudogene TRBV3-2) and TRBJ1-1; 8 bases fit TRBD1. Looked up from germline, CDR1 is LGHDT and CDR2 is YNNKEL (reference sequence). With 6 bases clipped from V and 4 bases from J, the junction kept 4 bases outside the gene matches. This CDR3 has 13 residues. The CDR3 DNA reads TGTGCCAGCAGACGGACAGGGAGCACTGAAGCTTTCTTT. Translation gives CASRRTGSTEAFF.

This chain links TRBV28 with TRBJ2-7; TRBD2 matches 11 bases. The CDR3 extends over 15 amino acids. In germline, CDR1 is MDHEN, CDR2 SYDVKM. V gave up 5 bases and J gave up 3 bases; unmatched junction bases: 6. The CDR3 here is CASSVRTSGLYEQYF. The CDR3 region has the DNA TGTGCCAGCAGTGTTAGGACTAGCGGGCTCTACGAGCAGTACTTC.

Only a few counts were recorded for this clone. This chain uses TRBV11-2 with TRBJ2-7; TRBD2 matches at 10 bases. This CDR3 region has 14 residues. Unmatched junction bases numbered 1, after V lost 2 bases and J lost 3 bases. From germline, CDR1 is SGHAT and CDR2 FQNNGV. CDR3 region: CASSLLAGVYEQYF. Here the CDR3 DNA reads TGTGCCAGCAGCTTACTAGCGGGAGTCTACGAGCAGTACTTC. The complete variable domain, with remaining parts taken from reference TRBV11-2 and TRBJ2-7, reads EAGVAQSPRYKIIEKRQSVAFWCNPISGHATLYWYQQILGQGPKLLIQFQNNGVVDDSQLPKDRFSAERLKGVDSTLKIQPAKLEDSAVYLCASSLLAGVYEQYFGPGTRLTVT.

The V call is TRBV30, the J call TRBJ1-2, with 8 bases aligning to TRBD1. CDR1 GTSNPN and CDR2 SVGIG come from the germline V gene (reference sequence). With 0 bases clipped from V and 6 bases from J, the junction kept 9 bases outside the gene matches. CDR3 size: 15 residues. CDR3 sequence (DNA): TGTGCCTGGAGTGTACTTCACAGGGGGTATAATGGCTACACCTTC. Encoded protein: CAWSVLHRGYNGYTF. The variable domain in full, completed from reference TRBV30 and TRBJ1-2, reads SQTIHQWPATLVQPVGSPLSLECTVEGTSNPNLYWYRQAAGRGLQLLFYSVGIGQISSEVPQNLSASRPQDRQFILSSKKLLLSDSGFYLCAWSVLHRGYNGYTFGSGTRLTVV.

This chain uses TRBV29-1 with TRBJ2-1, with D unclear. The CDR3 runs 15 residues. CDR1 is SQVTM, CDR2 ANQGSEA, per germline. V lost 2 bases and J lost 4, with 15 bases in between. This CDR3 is CSVESRLHAYNEQFF. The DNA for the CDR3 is TGCAGCGTTGAAAGTCGACTTCACGCTTACAATGAGCAGTTCTTC.

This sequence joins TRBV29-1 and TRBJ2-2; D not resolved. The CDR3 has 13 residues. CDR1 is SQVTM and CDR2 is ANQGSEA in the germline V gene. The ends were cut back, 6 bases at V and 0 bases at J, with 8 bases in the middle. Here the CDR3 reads CSVDTSNTGELFF. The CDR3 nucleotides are TGCAGCGTCGACACTTCGAACACCGGGGAGCTGTTTTTT.